The 16 T cell receptor beta chains listed next were all sequenced from one sample in a study of human T cells and chemical hapten exposure. TCRdb re-analysed the RACE reads in MiXCR, keeping a single row per CDR3 protein. Among 150,000 to 200,000 distinct CDR3 sequences, around 25% were seen once, and the ten largest hold 2% to 2.5%. As to time point: patch test 3, about 24 weeks after DPC sensitization. This sample's treatment: therapeutic diphenylcyclopropenone sensitization with weekly scalp DPC. This specimen was whole blood, taken in connection with sensitization to the hapten diphenylcyclopropenone (DPC). The receptors were gathered from a woman aged 35 to 49 with alopecia areata. Some clones in this sample may be carry-over from other donors' samples.

V gene TRBV10-3 combines with J gene TRBJ1-3; D is possibly TRBD1 (6 bases). V dropped 7 bases and J dropped 3 bases, with 13 bases sitting between them. The CDR3 extends over 14 amino acids. Germline V gives CDR1 ENHRY, CDR2 SYGVKD. CDR3 protein: CAIKTGPVGNTIYF. The CDR3 DNA reads TGTGCCATCAAGACAGGTCCGGTTGGAAACACCATATATTTT.

This clonotype appeared many times. The chain carries TRBV15 and TRBJ1-4; D is uncertain. V was pared by 0 bases and J by 8 bases, with 13 bases between. Germline loops: CDR1 LNHNV, CDR2 YYDKDF (reference sequence). This CDR3 region has 15 residues. CDR3 sequence (DNA): TGTGCCACCAGCAGAGATTTGAGGCGTGGGGAAAAACTGTTTTTT. This codes for CATSRDLRRGEKLFF.

The chain recombines TRBV10-3 with TRBJ2-3, with 10 bases matching TRBD1. Germline values: CDR1 ENHRY, CDR2 SYGVKD. The CDR3 sequence is 14 residues long. V trimming: 6 bases; J trimming: 0 bases; junction bases outside the gene matches: 0. In DNA, the CDR3 is TGTGCCATCAGGACAGGGGGCAGCACAGATACGCAGTATTTT. Its translation is CAIRTGGSTDTQYF.

This clonotype has more than one count but fewer than ten. The chain employs TRBV20-1 and TRBJ1-3, with D possibly being TRBD1 (6 bases). This CDR3 contains 14 residues. Germline lookup yields CDR1 DFQATT and CDR2 SNEGSKA (reference sequence). The V end was cut by 3 bases, the J end by 6 bases, with 15 bases between. The chain's CDR3 is CSARGDKRPNTIYF. The CDR3 bases are TGCAGTGCTAGGGGGGACAAGCGCCCAAACACCATATATTTT.

This clonotype was picked up a small number of times. This sequence joins TRBV5-1 and TRBJ2-1; no firm D call. The CDR3 is 14 amino acids. V lost 0 bases to trimming and J lost 8 bases, with 12 bases between them. CDR1 is SGHRS, CDR2 YFSETQ, per germline. Here the CDR3 reads CASSLEYNSHEQFF. In DNA, the CDR3 is TGCGCCAGCAGCTTGGAATACAATTCCCATGAGCAGTTCTTC.

A few counts support this clonotype. V and J are TRBV11-2 and TRBJ2-6, with 8 positions matching TRBD1. CDR1 is SGHAT, CDR2 FQNNGV, per germline. The CDR3 length is 18 residues. The junction had 10 bases not matched to a gene; V was cut back by 4 bases and J by 2 bases. The CDR3 here is CASSSPIRTGTGANVLTF. CDR3 coding DNA: TGTGCCAGCAGCTCACCCATACGGACAGGGACTGGGGCCAACGTCCTGACTTTC. Full variable domain (remainder filled in from reference TRBV11-2 and TRBJ2-6): EAGVAQSPRYKIIEKRQSVAFWCNPISGHATLYWYQQILGQGPKLLIQFQNNGVVDDSQLPKDRFSAERLKGVDSTLKIQPAKLEDSAVYLCASSSPIRTGTGANVLTFGAGSRLTVL.

The chain employs TRBV7-3 and TRBJ2-2, with D uncertain. From germline, CDR1 is SGHTA and CDR2 FQGTGA. V was shortened by 5 bases and J by 8 bases, with 18 bases between the two germline ends. This CDR3 region has 15 residues. The CDR3 protein is CASSLTVHPRGELFF. The CDR3 nucleotides are TGTGCCAGCAGCCTGACGGTCCACCCGCGAGGGGAGCTGTTTTTT.

This clonotype was recorded a few times. The chain employs TRBV4-3 and TRBJ2-3; D gene ambiguous. The germline gives CDR1 LGHNA, CDR2 YSLEER. CDR3 size: 17 residues. V lost 0 bases and J lost 0, with 13 bases in between. CDR3 residues: CASSQDIQVRSTDTQYF. The CDR3 bases are TGCGCCAGCAGCCAAGATATACAAGTGCGGAGCACAGATACGCAGTATTTT.

In its sample, this clonotype was seen once. The chain has TRBV7-2 and TRBJ2-1; D may be TRBD2 (6 bases). The germline V and J ends were trimmed by 5 bases and 12 bases, with 14 bases remaining between them. This CDR3 comprises 12 residues. Germline values: CDR1 SGHTA, CDR2 FQGNSA. CDR3 bases: TGTGCCAGCAGCCCGCCCGGACTATCGCAGTTCTTC. Protein sequence: CASSPPGLSQFF.

The V gene is TRBV7-2, the J gene TRBJ2-7; the D is unclear. The CDR3 covers 14 residues. Per germline, CDR1 SGHTA and CDR2 FQGNSA. V lost 1 base and J lost 0, with 7 bases in between. CDR3 in amino acids: CASSLDYSSYEQYF. In DNA form, the CDR3 reads TGTGCCAGCAGCTTAGATTACAGCTCCTACGAGCAGTACTTC. The whole variable domain, remainder taken from reference TRBV7-2 and TRBJ2-7, is GAGVSQSPSNKVTEKGKDVELRCDPISGHTALYWYRQSLGQGLEFLIYFQGNSAPDKSGLPSDRFSAERTGGSVSTLTIQRTQQEDSAVYLCASSLDYSSYEQYFGPGTRLTVT.

This clonotype came up many times. The chain joins TRBV29-1 to TRBJ2-1; D gene ambiguous. Germline V gives CDR1 SQVTM, CDR2 ANQGSEA. V lost 4 bases to trimming and J lost 2 bases, with 3 bases between them. The CDR3 runs 11 residues. In DNA form, the CDR3 reads TGCAGCGTTGCCCCCTACAATGAGCAGTTCTTC. Protein sequence: CSVAPYNEQFF.

This clonotype was detected many times. V usage is TRBV29-1 and J usage is TRBJ2-1; D unclear. Germline values: CDR1 SQVTM, CDR2 ANQGSEA. V was trimmed by 2 bases and J by 7 bases, leaving 9 bases between them. This CDR3 has 12 residues. The CDR3 bases are TGCAGCGTTGAAATAAACGGGAATGAGCAGTTCTTC. Protein product: CSVEINGNEQFF.

There are a few counts of this clonotype. The chain couples TRBV4-3 to TRBJ2-3, with 7 nucleotides matching TRBD2. The CDR3 runs 17 residues. Germline CDR1 and CDR2: LGHNA and YSLEER. V shed 1 base, J shed 2 bases, and the junction held 9 bases outside the gene matches. CDR3 sequence reads: CASSQGQTGGATDTQYF. CDR3 DNA sequence: TGCGCCAGCAGCCAAGGTCAAACGGGGGGAGCCACAGATACGCAGTATTTT.

The V and J genes are TRBV6-2 or TRBV6-3 and TRBJ1-1; no definite D call. CDR1 and CDR2 (germline): MNHEY, SVGEGT. CDR3 length: 19 amino acids. The V gene lost 7 bases and the J gene lost 1 base, with 28 bases spanning the gap. The CDR3 region is CASTTPPGPSNSANTEAFF. For the CDR3, the DNA is TGTGCCAGCACTACACCTCCCGGGCCCTCAAACTCGGCGAACACTGAAGCTTTCTTT.

Ten or more counts support this clonotype. The J gene is TRBJ2-3, the V gene TRBV20-1; a weak D match, TRBD1 (5 bases). Germline V gene sequence: CDR1 DFQATT, CDR2 SNEGSKA (reference sequence). The CDR3 consists of 12 residues. The germline V and J ends were trimmed by 3 bases and 2 bases, with 6 bases remaining between them. CDR3 in amino acids: CSASRDTDTQYF. CDR3 DNA sequence: TGCAGTGCTAGCAGGGACACAGATACGCAGTATTTT.

For this clonotype: Lacking the conserved final phenylalanine or tryptophan, this CDR3 likely reflects a read error. This rearrangement joins TRBV12-3 or TRBV12-4 to TRBJ2-1, with D tentatively TRBD2 (5 bases). The CDR3 runs 20 residues. V lost 5 bases and J lost 0, with 26 bases in between. Here the CDR3 reads CASSPDLASRLPSSYNEQFL. CDR3 sequence (DNA): TGTGCCAGCAGTCCAGACCTGGCTAGCCGGTTACCAAGCTCCTACAATGAGCAGTTCCTC.